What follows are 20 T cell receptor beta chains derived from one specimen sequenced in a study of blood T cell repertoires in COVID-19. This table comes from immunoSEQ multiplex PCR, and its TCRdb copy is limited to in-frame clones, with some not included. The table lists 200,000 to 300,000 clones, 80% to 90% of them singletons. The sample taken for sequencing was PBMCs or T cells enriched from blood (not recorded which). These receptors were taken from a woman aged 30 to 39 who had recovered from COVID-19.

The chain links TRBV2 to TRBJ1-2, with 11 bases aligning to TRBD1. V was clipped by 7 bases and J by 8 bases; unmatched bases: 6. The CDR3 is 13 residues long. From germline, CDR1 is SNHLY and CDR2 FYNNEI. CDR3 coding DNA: TGTGCCAGCATGCGGGACAGGGGGTTCGGCTACACCTTC. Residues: CASMRDRGFGYTF.

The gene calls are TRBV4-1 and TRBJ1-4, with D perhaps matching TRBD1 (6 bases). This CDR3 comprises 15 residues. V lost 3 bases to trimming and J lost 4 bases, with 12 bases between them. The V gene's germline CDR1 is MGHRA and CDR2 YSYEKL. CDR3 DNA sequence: TGCGCCAGCAGCCAGATAGGACAGATTAATGAAAAACTGTTTTTT. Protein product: CASSQIGQINEKLFF.

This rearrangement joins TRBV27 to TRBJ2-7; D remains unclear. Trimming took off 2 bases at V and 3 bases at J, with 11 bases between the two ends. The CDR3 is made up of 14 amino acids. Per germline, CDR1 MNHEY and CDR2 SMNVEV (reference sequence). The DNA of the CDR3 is TGTGCCAGCAGTTTAATGGGCCTCGACTACGAGCAGTACTTC. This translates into CASSLMGLDYEQYF.

In DNA, the CDR3 is TGTGCCAGCAGTTTCTTTGTCGCAGGTCAAGAGACCCAGTACTTC. The encoded protein is CASSFFVAGQETQYF. This chain uses TRBV28 with TRBJ2-5; D is uncertain. Germline CDR1 is MDHEN and CDR2 is SYDVKM. This CDR3 has 15 amino acids. Trimming stripped 3 bases from V and 2 bases from J, with 13 bases between.

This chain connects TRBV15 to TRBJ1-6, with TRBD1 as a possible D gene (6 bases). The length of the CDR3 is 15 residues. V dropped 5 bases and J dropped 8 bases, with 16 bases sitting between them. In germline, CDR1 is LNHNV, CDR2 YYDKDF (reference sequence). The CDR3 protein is CATSRRRDTDSPLHF. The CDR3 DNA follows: TGTGCCACCAGCCGACGCCGGGACACAGATTCACCCCTCCACTTT.

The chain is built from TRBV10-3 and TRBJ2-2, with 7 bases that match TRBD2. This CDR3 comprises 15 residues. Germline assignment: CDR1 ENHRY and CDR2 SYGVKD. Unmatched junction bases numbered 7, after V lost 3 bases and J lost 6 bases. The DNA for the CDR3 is TGTGCCATCAGTGACGAAGCGGGGTTAGCCGGGGAGCTGTTTTTT. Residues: CAISDEAGLAGELFF.

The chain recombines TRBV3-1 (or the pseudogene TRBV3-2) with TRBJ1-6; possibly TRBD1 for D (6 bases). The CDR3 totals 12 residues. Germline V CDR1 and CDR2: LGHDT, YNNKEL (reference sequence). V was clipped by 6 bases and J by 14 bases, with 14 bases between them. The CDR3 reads CASSSRGGALHF. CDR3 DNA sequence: TGTGCCAGCAGTTCAAGGGGGGGGGCCCTCCACTTT.

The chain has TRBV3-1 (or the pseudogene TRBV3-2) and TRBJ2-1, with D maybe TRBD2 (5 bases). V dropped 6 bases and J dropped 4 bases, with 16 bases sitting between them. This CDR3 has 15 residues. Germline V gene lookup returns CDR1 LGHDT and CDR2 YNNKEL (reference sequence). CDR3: CASSQTRGTYNEQFF. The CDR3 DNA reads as TGTGCCAGCAGTCAGACCCGGGGAACTTACAATGAGCAGTTCTTC.

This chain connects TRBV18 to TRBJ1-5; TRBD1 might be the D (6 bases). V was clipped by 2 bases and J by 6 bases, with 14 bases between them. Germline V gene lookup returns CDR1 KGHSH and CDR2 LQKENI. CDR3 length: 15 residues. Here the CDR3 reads CASSPTGQSSQPQHF. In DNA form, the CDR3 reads TGTGCCAGCTCACCAACAGGGCAATCAAGTCAGCCCCAGCATTTT.

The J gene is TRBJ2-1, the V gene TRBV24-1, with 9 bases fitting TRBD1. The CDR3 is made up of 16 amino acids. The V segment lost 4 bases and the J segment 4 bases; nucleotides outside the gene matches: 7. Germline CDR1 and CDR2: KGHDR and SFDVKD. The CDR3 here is CATSEPGQGPYNEQFF. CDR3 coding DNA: TGTGCCACCAGTGAACCAGGACAGGGGCCATACAATGAGCAGTTCTTC.

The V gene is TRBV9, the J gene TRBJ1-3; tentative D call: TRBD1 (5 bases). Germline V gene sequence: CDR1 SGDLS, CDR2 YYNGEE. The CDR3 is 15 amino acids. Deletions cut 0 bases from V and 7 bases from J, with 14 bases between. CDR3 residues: CASSVGGTSTNTIYF. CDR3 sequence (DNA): TGTGCCAGCAGCGTAGGGGGCACGTCAACGAACACCATATATTTT.

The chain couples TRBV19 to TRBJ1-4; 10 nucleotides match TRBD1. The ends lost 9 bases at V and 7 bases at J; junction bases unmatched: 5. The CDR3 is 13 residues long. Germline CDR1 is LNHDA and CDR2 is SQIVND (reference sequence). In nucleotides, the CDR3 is TGTGCCAGCTCGACAGGGGGCCGTGAAAAACTGTTTTTT. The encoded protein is CASSTGGREKLFF. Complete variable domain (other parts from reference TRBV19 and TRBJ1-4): DGGITQSPKYLFRKEGQNVTLSCEQNLNHDAMYWYRQDPGQGLRLIYYSQIVNDFQKGDIAEGYSVSREKKESFPLTVTSAQKNPTAFYLCASSTGGREKLFFGSGTQLSVL.

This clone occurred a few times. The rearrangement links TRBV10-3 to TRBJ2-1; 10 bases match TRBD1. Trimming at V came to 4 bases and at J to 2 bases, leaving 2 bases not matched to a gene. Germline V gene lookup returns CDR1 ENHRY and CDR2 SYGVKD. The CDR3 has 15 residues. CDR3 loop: CAISGGTGAYNEQFF. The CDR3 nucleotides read TGTGCCATCAGTGGGGGGACAGGGGCCTACAATGAGCAGTTCTTC.

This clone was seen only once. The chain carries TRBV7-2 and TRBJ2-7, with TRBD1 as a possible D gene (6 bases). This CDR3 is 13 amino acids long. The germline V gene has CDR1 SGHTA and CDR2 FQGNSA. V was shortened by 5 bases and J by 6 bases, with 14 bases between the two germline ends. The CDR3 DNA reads TGTGCCAGCAGCGCCATGGGGGCGGGCGAGCAGTACTTC. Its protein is CASSAMGAGEQYF.

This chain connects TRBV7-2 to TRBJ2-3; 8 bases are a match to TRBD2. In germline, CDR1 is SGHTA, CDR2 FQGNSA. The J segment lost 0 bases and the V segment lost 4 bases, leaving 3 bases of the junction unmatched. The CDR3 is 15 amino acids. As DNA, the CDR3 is TGTGCCAGCAGCTCTTTAGCGGGAAGCACAGATACGCAGTATTTT. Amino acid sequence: CASSSLAGSTDTQYF.

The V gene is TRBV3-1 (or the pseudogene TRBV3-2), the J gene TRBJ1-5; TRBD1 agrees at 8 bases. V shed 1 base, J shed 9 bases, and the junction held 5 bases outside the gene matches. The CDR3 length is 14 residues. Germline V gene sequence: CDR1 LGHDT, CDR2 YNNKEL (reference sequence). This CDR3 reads CASSQARTGWPQHF. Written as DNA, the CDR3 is TGTGCCAGCAGCCAAGCGAGGACAGGGTGGCCCCAGCATTTT.

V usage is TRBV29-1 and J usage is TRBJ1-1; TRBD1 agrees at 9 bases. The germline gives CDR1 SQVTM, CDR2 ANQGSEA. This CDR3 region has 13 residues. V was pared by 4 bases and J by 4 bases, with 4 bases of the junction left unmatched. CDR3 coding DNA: TGCAGCGTTGGACAGGGGGTAAGCACTGAAGCTTTCTTT. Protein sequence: CSVGQGVSTEAFF.

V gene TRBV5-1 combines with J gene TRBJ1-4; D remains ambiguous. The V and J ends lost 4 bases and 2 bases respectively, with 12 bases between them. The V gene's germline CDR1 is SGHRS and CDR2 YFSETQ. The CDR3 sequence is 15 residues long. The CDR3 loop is CASSVDPATNEKLFF. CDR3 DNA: TGCGCCAGCAGCGTGGACCCTGCGACTAATGAAAAACTGTTTTTT.

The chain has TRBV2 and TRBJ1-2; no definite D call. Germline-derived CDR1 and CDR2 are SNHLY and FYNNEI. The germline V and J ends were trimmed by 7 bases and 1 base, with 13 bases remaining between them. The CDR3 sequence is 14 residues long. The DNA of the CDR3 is TGTGCCAGCAACAGACAAGAAATTAACTATGGCTACACCTTC. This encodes CASNRQEINYGYTF.

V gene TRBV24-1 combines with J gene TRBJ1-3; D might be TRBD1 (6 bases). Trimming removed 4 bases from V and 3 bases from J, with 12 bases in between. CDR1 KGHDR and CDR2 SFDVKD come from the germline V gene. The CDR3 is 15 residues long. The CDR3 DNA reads TGTGCCACCAGTGAACAGGGTGGAAATGGAAACACCATATATTTT. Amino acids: CATSEQGGNGNTIYF.